These 21 T cell receptor beta chains share one sample of origin, sequenced in a study of regulatory T cells in long-lasting Graves disease. Time point noted: newly diagnosed GD, antithyroid drugs for less than 3 months. PBMC RNA served as the TCR library source. Both iRepertoire HTBI primers and Arm-PCR of CDR3 regions were used to build the TCR beta libraries. In TCRdb, the multiplex PCR reads were re-called with MiXCR into one record per CDR3 protein. The repertoire holds around 360,000 distinct CDR3 sequences, with 15% to 20% as singletons. These same data were also listed under a study on T cells in Graves' hyperthyroidism and ophthalmopathy.

This specimen was peripheral blood mononuclear cells (PBMCs), taken at new diagnosis, from a patient treated with antithyroid drugs. These receptors were collected from a young woman with Graves disease.

This clonotype was recorded at least ten times. The chain carries TRBV28 and TRBJ1-2; 8 positions match TRBD1. The CDR3 extends over 15 amino acids. The germline gives CDR1 MDHEN, CDR2 SYDVKM. The V gene end was trimmed by 6 bases and the J gene end by 7 bases; junction bases not matched to a gene: 13. CDR3 sequence: CASRAHGTGLGGYTF. DNA for the CDR3: TGTGCCAGCAGAGCTCACGGGACAGGCCTCGGTGGCTACACCTTC.

This clonotype was seen many times. The chain links TRBV24-1 to TRBJ2-7; D tentatively reads TRBD1 or TRBD2 (5 bases each). The V gene lost 8 bases and the J gene lost 5 bases, with 24 bases spanning the gap. This CDR3 is 16 amino acids long. CDR1 and CDR2 (germline): KGHDR, SFDVKD. The chain's CDR3 is CATTGPAPGPPHEQYF. The DNA of the CDR3 is TGTGCCACCACCGGGCCGGCTCCGGGACCCCCTCACGAGCAGTACTTC.

The table lists this clonotype with a few counts. The rearrangement links TRBV27 to TRBJ2-7; 7 nucleotides agree with TRBD2. With 4 bases clipped from V and 4 bases from J, the junction kept 10 bases outside the gene matches. Per germline, CDR1 MNHEY and CDR2 SMNVEV (reference sequence). This CDR3 is built from 15 residues. In nucleotides, the CDR3 is TGTGCCAGCAGTTCCCGACTAGCTAACAGGTACGAGCAGTACTTC. Protein product: CASSSRLANRYEQYF.

The chain uses TRBV20-1 and TRBJ1-4; 8 bases are shared with TRBD1. After removal of 2 bases from V and 8 bases from J, the junction contained 10 bases not matched to a gene. This CDR3 has 15 amino acids. The V gene's germline CDR1 is DFQATT and CDR2 SNEGSKA (reference sequence). The CDR3 spells CSARRIGQGREKLFF. In DNA form, the CDR3 reads TGCAGTGCTAGACGTATCGGACAGGGTCGAGAAAAACTGTTTTTT.

This clonotype has a count of ten or more. The CDR3 nucleotides are TGTGCCAGCAGCGCCACCCGACTAGCGCGGGGGGAGGGTGAGCAGTTCTTC. Protein sequence: CASSATRLARGEGEQFF. The rearrangement uses TRBV5-6 and TRBJ2-1, with 8 bases fitting TRBD2. Germline CDR1 is SGHDT and CDR2 is YYEEEE. Trimming took 4 bases from V and 9 from J; bases not matched to a gene: 18. This CDR3 is built from 17 residues.

This clonotype was observed many times. This chain uses TRBV5-1 with TRBJ2-2, with D perhaps matching TRBD1 (6 bases). Trimming pared 5 bases from V and 0 bases from J, leaving 11 bases between. The CDR3 loop spans 15 amino acids. CDR1 and CDR2 (germline): SGHRS, YFSETQ. The CDR3 region is CASRSGTTNTGELFF. CDR3 nucleotides: TGCGCCAGCAGATCCGGGACAACGAACACCGGGGAGCTGTTTTTT.

This clonotype was detected only a few times. CDR3 sequence reads: CASSNIAGANEQFF. The CDR3 DNA follows: TGTGCCAGCAGTAACATAGCGGGAGCCAATGAGCAGTTCTTC. The gene calls are TRBV6-2 or TRBV6-3 and TRBJ2-1; TRBD2 aligns across 9 bases. V shed 5 bases, J shed 6 bases, and the junction held 5 bases outside the gene matches. Per the germline V gene, CDR1 is MNHEY and CDR2 is SVGEGT. This CDR3 contains 14 residues.

This chain connects TRBV5-1 to TRBJ2-2; D is ambiguous. The V gene's germline CDR1 is SGHRS and CDR2 YFSETQ. The germline V and J ends were trimmed by 7 bases and 0 bases, with 16 bases remaining between them. The CDR3 sequence is 16 residues long. The chain's CDR3 is CASSSVGPSNTGELFF. In DNA, the CDR3 is TGCGCCAGCTCTTCAGTGGGCCCATCGAACACCGGGGAGCTGTTTTTT.

The chain employs TRBV5-6 and TRBJ2-3; 8 bases map to TRBD2. The germline V gene has CDR1 SGHDT and CDR2 YYEEEE. The CDR3 consists of 17 residues. V shed 1 base, J shed 1 base, and the junction held 8 bases outside the gene matches. The CDR3 DNA sequence: TGTGCCAGCAGCTTGTACCGGGGGGGCGGTGGCACAGATACGCAGTATTTT. Amino acids: CASSLYRGGGGTDTQYF. Looking up the rest from reference TRBV5-6 and TRBJ2-3 gives the full variable domain: DAGVTQSPTHLIKTRGQQVTLRCSPKSGHDTVSWYQQALGQGPQFIFQYYEEEERQRGNFPDRFSGHQFPNYSSELNVNALLLGDSALYLCASSLYRGGGGTDTQYFGPGTRLTVL.

This clonotype has more than one count but fewer than ten. This chain uses TRBV9 with TRBJ2-7, with 9 nucleotides matching TRBD1. The germline V gene has CDR1 SGDLS and CDR2 YYNGEE. The CDR3 length is 14 residues. V lost 2 bases and J lost 2; bases outside the gene matches: 2. The CDR3 sequence: CASSVRTGAYEQYF. CDR3 in DNA: TGTGCCAGCAGCGTCCGGACAGGGGCCTACGAGCAGTACTTC.

The table lists this clonotype with many counts. J is TRBJ2-7 and V is TRBV3-1; either TRBD1 or TRBD2 may fit D (5 bases each). CDR1 and CDR2 from the germline V gene are LGHDT and YNNKEL (reference sequence). This CDR3 is built from 14 residues. Trimming cost V 4 bases and J 1 base, with 11 bases left between them. This CDR3 is CASSPRDASYEQYF. In nucleotides, the CDR3 is TGTGCCAGCAGCCCCCGGGACGCTTCCTACGAGCAGTACTTC.

This clonotype was seen many times. The chain has TRBV12-3 or TRBV12-4 and TRBJ2-7, with D possibly matching TRBD2 (6 bases). V lost 4 bases to trimming and J lost 6 bases, with 10 bases between them. This CDR3 is built from 12 residues. The chain's CDR3 is CASSWDSSEQYF. DNA for the CDR3: TGTGCCAGCAGTTGGGACTCTTCCGAGCAGTACTTC.

This clonotype was detected a few times. The rearrangement joins TRBV19 to TRBJ1-5; 8 nucleotides agree with TRBD1. The CDR3 is made up of 16 amino acids. With 5 bases clipped from V and 7 bases from J, the junction kept 13 bases outside the gene matches. The germline CDR1 and CDR2 sequences are LNHDA and SQIVND (reference sequence). The CDR3 DNA sequence: TGTGCCAGTAGTGTCCGGACAGGGTTTGGGCGGCAGCCCCAGCATTTT. This encodes CASSVRTGFGRQPQHF. Variable domain in full (rest from reference TRBV19 and TRBJ1-5): DGGITQSPKYLFRKEGQNVTLSCEQNLNHDAMYWYRQDPGQGLRLIYYSQIVNDFQKGDIAEGYSVSREKKESFPLTVTSAQKNPTAFYLCASSVRTGFGRQPQHFGDGTRLSIL.

This clonotype appeared a few times. CDR3 residues: CAISENPGTGYTF. CDR3 nucleotide sequence: TGTGCCATCAGTGAAAATCCCGGGACCGGCTACACCTTC. The chain has TRBV10-3 and TRBJ1-2; D is possibly TRBD1 (5 bases). CDR1 is ENHRY and CDR2 is SYGVKD in the germline V gene. Trimming took off 3 bases at V and 8 bases at J, with 13 bases between the two ends. This CDR3 contains 13 residues.

This clonotype was seen many times. The V and J genes are TRBV28 and TRBJ1-2; TRBD1 might be the D (6 bases). Trimming removed 5 bases at V and 5 bases at J, with 15 bases between. The CDR3 extends over 14 amino acids. CDR1 and CDR2 from the germline V gene are MDHEN and SYDVKM. The CDR3: CASSPGDPPYGYTF. In nucleotides, the CDR3 is TGTGCCAGCAGTCCAGGGGATCCGCCTTATGGCTACACCTTC.

This clonotype has ten or more counts. The V gene is TRBV6-1, the J gene TRBJ1-1, with D possibly being TRBD1 (5 bases). The CDR3 loop spans 12 amino acids. V lost 6 bases to trimming and J lost 7 bases, with 12 bases between them. The V gene's germline CDR1 is MNHNS and CDR2 SASEGT. The CDR3 here is CASRLDRGEAFF. In nucleotides, the CDR3 is TGTGCCAGCAGGCTAGACAGAGGTGAAGCTTTCTTT.

This clonotype was recorded at least ten times. V and J are TRBV6-1 and TRBJ1-1; D gene ambiguous. CDR1 and CDR2 (germline): MNHNS, SASEGT. V lost 2 bases to trimming and J lost 1 base, with 5 bases between them. CDR3 length equals 13 residues. CDR3 residues: CASSEWQNTEAFF. The CDR3 DNA reads as TGTGCCAGCAGTGAATGGCAGAACACTGAAGCTTTCTTT.

In its sample, this clonotype was seen a few times. The V gene is TRBV20-1, the J gene TRBJ1-5; 9 nucleotides agree with TRBD1. The V and J ends lost 5 bases and 5 bases, in that order; junction bases with no gene match: 7. The CDR3 is 14 amino acids. CDR1 DFQATT and CDR2 SNEGSKA come from the germline V gene (reference sequence). This CDR3 is CSASYRQGDQPQHF. The CDR3 DNA follows: TGCAGTGCTTCTTACCGACAGGGGGATCAGCCCCAGCATTTT.

The table lists this clonotype with many counts. The chain carries TRBV7-2 and TRBJ2-2; no reliable D call. This CDR3 comprises 15 residues. Germline CDR1 reads SGHTA; CDR2 reads FQGNSA. V was trimmed by 1 base and J by 3 bases, leaving 9 bases between them. The CDR3 sequence is CASSLVGSDTGELFF. The CDR3 DNA reads as TGTGCCAGCAGCTTAGTCGGAAGTGACACCGGGGAGCTGTTTTTT.

J is TRBJ2-5 and V is TRBV9; TRBD1 is a possible D gene (6 bases). The CDR3 runs 13 residues. V dropped 10 bases and J dropped 5 bases, with 18 bases sitting between them. Germline V gene sequence: CDR1 SGDLS, CDR2 YYNGEE. CDR3 in DNA: TGTGCCCACCATCAGGGGCGTCAGGAGACCCAGTACTTC. Encoded protein: CAHHQGRQETQYF. The variable domain in full, with the rest retrieved from reference TRBV9 and TRBJ2-5, is DSGVTQTPKHLITATGQRVTLRCSPRSGDLSVYWYQQSLDQGLQFLIQYYNGEERAKGNILERFSAQQFPDLHSELNLSSLELGDSALYFCAHHQGRQETQYFGPGTRLLVL.

In this sample, this clonotype turned up a few times. This sequence joins TRBV30 and TRBJ1-3; D might be TRBD1 (6 bases). Germline CDR1 is GTSNPN and CDR2 is SVGIG (reference sequence). The V gene lost 0 bases and the J gene lost 0 bases, with 18 bases spanning the gap. The CDR3 loop spans 18 amino acids. For the CDR3, the DNA is TGTGCCTGGAGTGTAAGGGGCAGGGGCCGCTCCTCTGGAAACACCATATATTTT. It translates to CAWSVRGRGRSSGNTIYF.